A selection of T cell receptor beta chains follows, all from one sample in a study of T cell responses to AZD1222 COVID-19 vaccine. The data were produced by immunoSEQ multiplex PCR, yet TCRdb's version contains in-frame clones alone and is incomplete. The table records some 140,000 clones, roughly 90% of them present only once. The specimen comprised peripheral blood, sampled on day 0 of AZD1222 vaccination. The receptors originated from an adult in good health. Each CDR3 is given without its conserved first and last residue. The D gene is left open where the match is weak.

j_gene: TRBJ2-3; d_gene: TRBD2; v_gene: TRBV3-1/TRBV3-2; CDR3aa: ASSPRAGTSGNTQY
j_gene: TRBJ1-2; d_gene: TRBD1; v_gene: TRBV30; CDR3aa: AWIRTGEYGYT
j_gene: TRBJ2-3; d_gene: TRBD2; v_gene: TRBV24-1; CDR3aa: ATSLAGVETDTQY
j_gene: TRBJ2-5; d_gene: .; v_gene: TRBV19; CDR3aa: ASSSSSETQY
j_gene: TRBJ2-5; d_gene: TRBD2; v_gene: TRBV7-2; CDR3aa: ASSHTPGTKETQY
j_gene: TRBJ1-4; d_gene: .; v_gene: TRBV12-5; CDR3aa: ASVRGANEKLF
j_gene: TRBJ1-1; d_gene: .; v_gene: TRBV5-8; CDR3aa: ASSLEAGNTEAF
j_gene: TRBJ2-7; d_gene: TRBD1; v_gene: TRBV13; CDR3aa: ASSERDRASYEQY
j_gene: TRBJ1-1; d_gene: .; v_gene: TRBV2; CDR3aa: ASVNTEAF
j_gene: TRBJ2-1; d_gene: TRBD2; v_gene: TRBV19; CDR3aa: ASSSGGLAGHEF
j_gene: TRBJ1-5; d_gene: .; v_gene: TRBV18; CDR3aa: ASSSVETRNQPQH